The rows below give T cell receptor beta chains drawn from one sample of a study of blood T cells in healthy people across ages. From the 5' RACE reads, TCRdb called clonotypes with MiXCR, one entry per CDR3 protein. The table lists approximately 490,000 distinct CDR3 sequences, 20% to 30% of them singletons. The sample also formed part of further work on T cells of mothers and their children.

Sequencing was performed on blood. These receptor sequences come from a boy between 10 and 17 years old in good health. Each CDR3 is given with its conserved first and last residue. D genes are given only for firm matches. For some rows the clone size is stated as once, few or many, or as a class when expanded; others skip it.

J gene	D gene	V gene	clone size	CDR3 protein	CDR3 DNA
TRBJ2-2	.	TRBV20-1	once	CSARVGPALPGELFF	TGCAGTGCTAGAGTCGGTCCGGCCCTACCCGGGGAGCTGTTTTTT
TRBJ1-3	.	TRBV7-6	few	CASSAGNTIYF	TGTGCCAGCAGCGCCGGAAACACCATATATTTT
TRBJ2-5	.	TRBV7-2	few	CASSLGFSEVRWYF	TGTGCCAGCAGCTTAGGGTTCAGCGAGGTACGTTGGTACTTC
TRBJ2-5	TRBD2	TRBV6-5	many	CASSRGREETQYF	TGTGCCAGCAGTCGCGGGAGGGAAGAGACCCAGTACTTC
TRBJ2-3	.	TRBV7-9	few	CASSSWTESTDTQYF	TGTGCCAGCAGCTCTTGGACGGAAAGCACAGATACGCAGTATTTT
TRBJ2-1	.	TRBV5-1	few	CASSDPGYNEQFF	TGCGCCAGCAGCGACCCCGGATACAATGAGCAGTTCTTC
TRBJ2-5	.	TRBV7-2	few	CASSLLDRRLAYQETQYF	TGTGCCAGCAGCTTACTAGACCGCAGGCTAGCATATCAAGAGACCCAGTACTTC
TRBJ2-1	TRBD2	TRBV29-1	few	CSVPGLAGVNEQFF	TGCAGCGTCCCCGGACTAGCGGGAGTCAATGAGCAGTTCTTC
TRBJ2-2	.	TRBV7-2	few	CASRRTVANTGELFF	TGTGCCAGCAGACGAACGGTCGCGAACACCGGGGAGCTGTTTTTT
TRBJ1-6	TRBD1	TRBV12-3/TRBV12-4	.	CASSKLGQGTSPLHF	TGTGCCAGCAGCAAATTAGGACAGGGAACTTCACCCCTCCACTTT
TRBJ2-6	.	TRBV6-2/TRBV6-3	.	CASSPSSRSGANVLTF	TGTGCCAGCAGTCCAAGTTCCCGATCCGGGGCCAACGTCCTGACTTTC
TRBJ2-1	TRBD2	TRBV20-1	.	CSARGPAGEGEQFF	TGCAGTGCTAGAGGTCCGGCGGGAGAGGGCGAGCAGTTCTTC
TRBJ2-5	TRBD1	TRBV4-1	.	CASSQGGTGGILPQYF	TGCGCCAGCAGCCAAGGGGGGACAGGGGGAATATTGCCCCAGTACTTC
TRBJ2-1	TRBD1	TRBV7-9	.	CASSTLGTDSYNEQFF	TGTGCCAGCAGCACCCTCGGGACAGATTCCTACAATGAGCAGTTCTTC
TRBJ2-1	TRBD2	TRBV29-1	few	CSAWGTSGRWGNEQFF	TGCAGCGCCTGGGGGACTAGCGGCCGGTGGGGGAATGAGCAGTTCTTC
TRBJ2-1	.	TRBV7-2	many	CASKQGSGRNEQFF	TGTGCCAGCAAGCAGGGGTCGGGACGTAATGAGCAGTTCTTC
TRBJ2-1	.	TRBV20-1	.	CSYFRNEQFF	TGCAGTTATTTCCGCAATGAGCAGTTCTTC
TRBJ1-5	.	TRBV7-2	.	CASSQDGRQPQHF	TGTGCCAGCAGCCAGGACGGGCGTCAGCCCCAGCATTTT
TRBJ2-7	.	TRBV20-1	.	CSASHTDWDPYEQYF	TGCAGTGCTAGCCATACCGACTGGGACCCCTACGAGCAGTACTTC
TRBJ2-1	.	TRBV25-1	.	CASSESVGGGGNEQFF	TGTGCCAGCAGTGAATCGGTAGGGGGGGGTGGAAATGAGCAGTTCTTC